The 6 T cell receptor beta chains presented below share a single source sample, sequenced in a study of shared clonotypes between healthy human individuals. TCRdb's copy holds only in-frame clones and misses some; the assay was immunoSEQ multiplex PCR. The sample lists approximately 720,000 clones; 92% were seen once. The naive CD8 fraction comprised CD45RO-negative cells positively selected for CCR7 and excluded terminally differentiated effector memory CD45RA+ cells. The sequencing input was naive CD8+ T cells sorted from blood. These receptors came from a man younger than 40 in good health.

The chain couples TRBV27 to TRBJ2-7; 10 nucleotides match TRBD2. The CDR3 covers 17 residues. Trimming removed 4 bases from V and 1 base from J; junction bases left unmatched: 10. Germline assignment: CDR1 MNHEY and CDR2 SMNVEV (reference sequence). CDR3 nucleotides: TGTGCCAGCAGTTCACCCGATTCGACTAGCGGGTCCTACGAGCAGTACTTC. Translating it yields CASSSPDSTSGSYEQYF.

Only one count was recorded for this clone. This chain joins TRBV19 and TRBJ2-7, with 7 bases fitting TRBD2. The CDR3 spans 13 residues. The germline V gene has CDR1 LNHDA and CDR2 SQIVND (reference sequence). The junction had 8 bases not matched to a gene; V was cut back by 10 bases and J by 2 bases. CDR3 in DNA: TGTGCCACCGCGCCTGGGACTACCTACGAGCAGTACTTC. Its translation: CATAPGTTYEQYF.

The CDR3 DNA is TGTGCCAGCAGTTTTGGGGTCGGGACAGGGGGCGTCAGGCACGAGCAGTACTTC. Translation gives CASSFGVGTGGVRHEQYF. V usage is TRBV28 and J usage is TRBJ2-7; TRBD1 matches at 12 bases. Looked up from germline, CDR1 is MDHEN and CDR2 is SYDVKM. CDR3 size: 18 residues. With V trimmed by 3 bases and J by 5 bases, 14 bases remained unmatched. Full variable domain (outside the CDR3, taken from reference TRBV28 and TRBJ2-7): DVKVTQSSRYLVKRTGEKVFLECVQDMDHENMFWYRQDPGLGLRLIYFSYDVKMKEKGDIPEGYSVSREKKERFSLILESASTNQTSMYLCASSFGVGTGGVRHEQYFGPGTRLTVT.

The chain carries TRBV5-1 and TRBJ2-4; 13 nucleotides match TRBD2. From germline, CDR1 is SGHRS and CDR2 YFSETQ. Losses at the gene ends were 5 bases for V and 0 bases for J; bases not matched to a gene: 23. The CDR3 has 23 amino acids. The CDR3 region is CASSKMFTQEEGLAGLAKNIQYF. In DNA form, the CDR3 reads TGCGCCAGCAGTAAAATGTTTACTCAGGAGGAGGGACTAGCGGGATTAGCCAAAAACATTCAGTACTTC.

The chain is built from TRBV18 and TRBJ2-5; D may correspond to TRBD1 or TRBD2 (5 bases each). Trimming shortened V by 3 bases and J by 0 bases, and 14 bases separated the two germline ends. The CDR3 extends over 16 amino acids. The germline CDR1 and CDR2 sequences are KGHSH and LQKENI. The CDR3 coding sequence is TGTGCCAGCTCACCGGGATGGGGGAATTACCAAGAGACCCAGTACTTC. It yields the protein CASSPGWGNYQETQYF.

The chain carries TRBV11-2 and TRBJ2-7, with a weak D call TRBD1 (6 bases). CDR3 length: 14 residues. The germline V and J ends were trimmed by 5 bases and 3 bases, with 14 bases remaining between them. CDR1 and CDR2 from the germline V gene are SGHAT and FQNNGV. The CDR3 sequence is CASSPLGQYYEQYF. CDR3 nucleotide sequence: TGTGCCAGCAGCCCCCTTGGACAGTACTACGAGCAGTACTTC.